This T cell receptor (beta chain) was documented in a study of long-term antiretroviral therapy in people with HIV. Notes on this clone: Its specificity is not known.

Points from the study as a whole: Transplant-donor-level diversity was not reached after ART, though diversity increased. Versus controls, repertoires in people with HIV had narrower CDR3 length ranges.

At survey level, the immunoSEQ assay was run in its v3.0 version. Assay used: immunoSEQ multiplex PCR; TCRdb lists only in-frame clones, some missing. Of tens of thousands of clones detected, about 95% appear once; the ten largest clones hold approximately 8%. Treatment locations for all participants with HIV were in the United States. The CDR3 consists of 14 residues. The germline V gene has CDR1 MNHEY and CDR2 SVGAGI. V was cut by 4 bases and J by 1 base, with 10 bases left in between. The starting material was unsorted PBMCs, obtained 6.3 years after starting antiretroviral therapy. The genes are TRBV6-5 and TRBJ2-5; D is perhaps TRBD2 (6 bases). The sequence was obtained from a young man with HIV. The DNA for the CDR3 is TGTGCCAGCAGTTGGGGTAGCGGCCAAGAGACCCAGTACTTC. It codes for CASSWGSGQETQYF.